What follows is one T cell receptor beta chain and its context. Its antigen remains unknown. This entry comes from a study of T cells in Graves' hyperthyroidism and ophthalmopathy. Hyperthyroidism in the patients, aged 18 to 65, was newly diagnosed and under 2 months in duration. Isolation of PBMCs was performed on around 9.3 ml fresh peripheral blood. RNA transcripts served as the template for amplifying TCR beta CDR3 regions. HTBI primers drove first-round RT-PCR of the TCR CDR3. TCRdb called the multiplex PCR reads again in MiXCR, with one record for every CDR3 protein. The sample has some 800,000 distinct CDR3 sequences, over 35% seen once. General observations from the study: Ophthalmopathy got predicted by the model a median 6.5 months before its onset.

The source of this sequence is a man aged 18 to 30 with Graves' hyperthyroidism. The sample comprised blood.

CDR3 region: CSATPQAGGPETQYF. In DNA, the CDR3 is TGCAGTGCTACACCACAGGCGGGAGGGCCGGAGACCCAGTACTTC. The chain has TRBV20-1 and TRBJ2-5; TRBD2 matches 9 bases. The CDR3 is 15 residues long. From germline, CDR1 is DFQATT and CDR2 SNEGSKA (reference sequence). J gave up 5 bases and V 4 bases, and 11 bases lay outside the gene matches.